The rows below give T cell receptor beta chains drawn from one sample of a study of CD8 T cells in ankylosing spondylitis. TCRdb used MiXCR to reprocess the 5' RACE reads, holding one entry per CDR3 protein. Here the sample spans a few hundred thousand distinct CDR3 sequences, under 25% being singletons. The sample comprised blood, either unsorted or a sorted T cell fraction (not recorded which). These TCRs come from a male donor with ankylosing spondylitis. CDR3s include the opening cysteine and the closing phenylalanine or tryptophan. D genes are given only for firm matches. Size tells how often a clone was seen (once, few, many) or the class of an expanded clone, and some rows leave it out.

>TRBJ2-3|few|TRBV11-2|TRBD2
CASSPPFLVAGRMVDTQYF
TGTGCCAGCAGCCCCCCCTTTTTGGTAGCGGGGCGAATGGTGGATACGCAGTATTTT
>TRBJ2-3|.|TRBV20-1|.
CSASGFRTSTDTQYF
TGCAGTGCCAGCGGGTTTCGGACTAGCACAGATACGCAGTATTTT
>TRBJ2-3|.|TRBV18|TRBD2
CASSPPASGRTTDTQYF
TGTGCCAGCTCACCACCGGCTAGCGGGAGAACCACAGATACGCAGTATTTT
>TRBJ2-5|few|TRBV10-3|.
CAISRDLGWDQYF
TGTGCCATCAGTCGGGACCTGGGGTGGGACCAGTACTTC
>TRBJ1-6|few|TRBV10-3|TRBD1
CAIGQGNSPLHF
TGTGCCATCGGACAGGGTAATTCACCCCTCCACTTT
>TRBJ1-5|.|TRBV27|TRBD1
CASSSRTGLRQPQHF
TGTGCCAGCAGTTCCAGGACAGGGCTTCGTCAGCCCCAGCATTTT
>TRBJ2-7|few|TRBV4-1|TRBD2
CASSRDWTSGIYEQYF
TGCGCCAGCAGCCGAGATTGGACTAGCGGAATCTACGAGCAGTACTTC
>TRBJ1-1|few|TRBV7-8|.
CASSLYRNTEAFF
TGTGCCAGCAGCTTATACAGGAACACTGAAGCTTTCTTT
>TRBJ1-2|.|TRBV20-1|TRBD1
CSASRLGQGNYGYTF
TGCAGTGCTAGTCGCCTCGGACAGGGAAACTATGGCTACACCTTC
>TRBJ1-1|few|TRBV29-1|.
CSVEDRGRGRDTEAFF
TGCAGCGTTGAAGATCGAGGAAGGGGACGTGACACTGAAGCTTTCTTT
>TRBJ2-3|few|TRBV7-2|TRBD2
CASSLELAGGNTQYF
TGTGCCAGCAGCTTAGAACTAGCGGGTGGGAATACGCAGTATTTT
>TRBJ2-1|.|TRBV5-1|.
CASSPGGGLRTNEQFF
TGCGCCAGCAGCCCGGGAGGGGGCCTCCGGACAAATGAGCAGTTCTTC
>TRBJ2-7|.|TRBV15|TRBD2
CATSRPGRGGQYF
TGTGCCACCAGCAGACCAGGGAGGGGAGGGCAGTACTTC
>TRBJ1-2|few|TRBV25-1|.
CASRGLGGYTF
TGTGCCAGCCGGGGCCTAGGTGGCTACACCTTC
>TRBJ2-2|few|TRBV4-2|.
CASSQDGLRAGELFF
TGTGCCAGCAGCCAAGATGGACTTAGAGCCGGGGAGCTGTTTTTT
>TRBJ2-5|.|TRBV20-1|TRBD2
CSARTGLAKETQYF
TGCAGTGCTAGAACGGGACTAGCGAAAGAGACCCAGTACTTC
>TRBJ2-7|few|TRBV2|.
CASSGEEEQYF
TGTGCCAGCAGTGGGGAAGAAGAGCAGTACTTC
>TRBJ2-4|.|TRBV4-2|TRBD2
CASSPGGDGIQYF
TGTGCCAGCAGCCCGGGGGGGGATGGCATTCAGTACTTC
>TRBJ1-1|few|TRBV5-1|.
CASSLIIPGDTEAFF
TGCGCCAGCAGCTTGATTATCCCCGGGGACACTGAAGCTTTCTTT
>TRBJ2-7|.|TRBV20-1|TRBD2
CSAKADRGLANEQYF
TGCAGTGCGAAGGCGGACAGAGGACTAGCGAACGAGCAGTACTTC
>TRBJ1-4|.|TRBV12-3/TRBV12-4|.
CASSLNGNEKLFF
TGTGCCAGCAGTTTAAACGGGAATGAAAAACTGTTTTTT
>TRBJ1-1|.|TRBV27|TRBD1
CASTPGGPRGMNTEAFF
TGTGCCAGCACCCCAGGGGGTCCAAGGGGGATGAACACTGAAGCTTTCTTT
>TRBJ2-5|.|TRBV20-1|.
CSAPGGFGETQYF
TGCAGTGCCCCGGGGGGCTTCGGAGAGACCCAGTACTTC
>TRBJ2-4|.|TRBV5-1|.
CASSLGRTKNIQYF
TGCGCCAGCAGCTTGGGTAGGACCAAAAACATTCAGTACTTC
>TRBJ2-4|once|TRBV15|.
CATSRQVLWDIQYF
TGTGCCACCAGCCGACAGGTCCTGTGGGACATTCAGTACTTC